Sequencing of this TCR beta chain was carried out in a study of cytomegalovirus exposure and HLA in healthy donors. Study outcomes and limitations: Later, an analysis found that TCR clusters from the first cohort tended to co-occur in the 120 validation repertoires.

To note about this clone: Antigen specificity is unknown.

The V end was cut by 5 bases, the J end by 3 bases, with 11 bases between. Germline CDR1 reads MNHEY; CDR2 reads SMNVEV (reference sequence). The CDR3 has 14 residues. Clones were sequenced by immunoSEQ multiplex PCR, and TCRdb holds only the in-frame ones, with some missing. The table has 250,000 to 300,000 clones, roughly 89% seen once. This TCR came from a young woman in good health and CMV-seronegative. J is TRBJ1-5 and V is TRBV27; D is possibly TRBD1 (5 bases). Sequences were obtained from PBMCs. The CDR3 sequence: CASSLVTDNQPQHF. The DNA for the CDR3 is TGTGCCAGCAGTCTCGTGACAGACAATCAGCCCCAGCATTTT.